These T cell receptor beta chains were read from a single sample in a study of cytomegalovirus exposure and HLA in healthy donors. Sequenced by immunoSEQ multiplex PCR; TCRdb stores in-frame clones only, minus some. The table records around 110,000 clones, around 74% of them present only once. The sample was PBMCs. The receptors derive from a woman aged 40 to 49 in good health and CMV-seropositive. The conserved cysteine and the conserved F or W are not part of the CDR3 here.

V | CDR3
TRBV30 | ACRQSGNTIY
TRBV2 | ASSVWGGGGYT
TRBV19 | ASSIGTGANYYGYT
TRBV5-1 | ASRYSQETQY
TRBV30 | AWTSQGAGQPQH
TRBV28 | ASSSPAAGGSYEQY
TRBV4-1 | ASSQLQGNEQF
TRBV4-3 | ASSSSQGEDEQF
TRBV14 | ASSQVTDTGELF
TRBV5-6 | ASSLGRGAYNSPLH
TRBV6-1 | ASSVGQLNEKLF
TRBV7-3 | ASSRGQGESEAF
TRBV7-9 | ASSFMGGGTDTQY
TRBV5-1 | ASSWRTGLEETQY
TRBV6-6 | ASSTGTGVTTGELF
TRBV5-1 | ASSFGRAEQF
TRBV6-6 | ASSLPQGYEQY
TRBV5-6 | ASSFAAGTGPISQQY
TRBV5-1 | ASTYDRANTEAF
TRBV18 | ASSPDRPSGNTIY
TRBV5-1 | ASSHRTGTQDGYT
TRBV29-1 | SAGQRWEQY
TRBV12-5 | ASGLVPGNTEAF
TRBV6-1 | ASSDGSSRSYNSPLH
TRBV2 | ASSLTDMNTEAF
TRBV5-1 | ASSLGLAGAETQY
TRBV6-5 | ASSFSSGGTYEQY
TRBV30 | AWTGFGGYT
TRBV20-1 | SARGGSGYT
TRBV19 | ASSDRGEGGYT
TRBV7-3 | ASSLTRVAGELF
TRBV30 | ACPRGSNYGYT
TRBV28 | ASSLPGQEFYGYT
TRBV2 | ASTRDSPFEKLF
TRBV2 | ASTIIGGAGGYT